These 11 T cell receptor beta chains were all obtained from the same sample, sequenced in a study of T-cell memory formation after mild COVID-19. TCRdb analysed the 5' RACE reads with MiXCR anew, one entry per CDR3 protein. The sample holds 470,000 or so distinct CDR3 sequences, about 20% seen once. What was sequenced was PBMCs or a T cell subset sorted from them (not recorded which). The receptor set was obtained from an adult woman who had mild COVID-19 (a few samples of this study predate the infection). Cell type and time point are not known.

The chain recombines TRBV3-1 with TRBJ1-2; weak D call: TRBD1 (5 bases). This CDR3 is 12 amino acids long. V lost 9 bases to trimming and J lost 8 bases, with 16 bases between them. CDR1 and CDR2 (germline): LGHDT, YNNKEL (reference sequence). For the CDR3, the DNA is TGTGCCAGTACCCGGCAGGGAGAAGGCTACACCTTC. This encodes CASTRQGEGYTF.

The V gene is TRBV30, the J gene TRBJ2-1; TRBD2 matches at 8 bases. The J segment lost 5 bases and the V segment lost 0 bases, leaving 9 bases of the junction unmatched. The CDR3 is 16 residues long. The germline CDR1 and CDR2 sequences are GTSNPN and SVGIG (reference sequence). CDR3 nucleotides: TGTGCCTGGAGTGTACCGGGGACTAGATCGAACAATGAGCAGTTCTTC. It is translated as CAWSVPGTRSNNEQFF.

This clonotype was seen at least ten times. The chain links TRBV4-3 to TRBJ2-7; TRBD1 agrees at 8 bases. This CDR3 region has 15 residues. The junction had 10 bases not matched to a gene; V was cut back by 3 bases and J by 6 bases. The germline V gene has CDR1 LGHNA and CDR2 YSLEER. In DNA, the CDR3 is TGCGCCAGCAGCCAGGTCGGTACCGACAGGGGCGAGCAGTACTTC. Protein sequence: CASSQVGTDRGEQYF.

This clonotype was picked up a small number of times. The gene calls are TRBV20-1 and TRBJ1-1; D gene ambiguous. CDR3 size: 14 residues. Germline-derived CDR1 and CDR2 are DFQATT and SNEGSKA (reference sequence). V was pared by 1 base and J by 3 bases, with 12 bases between. CDR3 in amino acids: CSARVALGYTEAFF. The CDR3 DNA reads TGCAGTGCTAGAGTCGCGCTTGGGTACACTGAAGCTTTCTTT.

This clonotype was seen a few times. The chain uses TRBV19 and TRBJ2-3; D is undetermined. Per the germline V gene, CDR1 is LNHDA and CDR2 is SQIVND (reference sequence). CDR3 size: 17 residues. V gave up 4 bases and J gave up 2 bases, with 19 bases separating them. CDR3 sequence reads: CASSKAHLVPLTDTQYF. The CDR3 bases are TGTGCCAGTAGTAAAGCCCACCTAGTGCCCCTCACAGATACGCAGTATTTT.

To note about this clonotype: A read error is likely, as this CDR3 ends without the conserved phenylalanine or tryptophan. The gene calls are TRBV29-1 and TRBJ2-1; 7 bases map to TRBD2. The CDR3 is 15 amino acids. The ends lost 6 bases at V and 3 bases at J; junction bases unmatched: 11. Germline lookup yields CDR1 SQVTM and CDR2 ANQGSEA. The DNA for the CDR3 is TGCAGCGTCCGACCCGGGAGGACCAGCTACAATGAGCAGTTCTCC. Its translation is CSVRPGRTSYNEQFS.

This clonotype was observed many times. This chain joins TRBV20-1 and TRBJ2-1; possibly TRBD1 for D (6 bases). Germline assignment: CDR1 DFQATT and CDR2 SNEGSKA (reference sequence). The CDR3 extends over 15 amino acids. V gave up 0 bases and J gave up 7 bases, with 16 bases separating them. The CDR3 nucleotides are TGCAGTGCTAGAGATCTGGGTGGGGGCTGGAATGAGCAGTTCTTC. Encoded protein: CSARDLGGGWNEQFF.

This clonotype was detected ten times or more. This chain links TRBV6-5 with TRBJ1-1; D remains ambiguous. V was pared by 5 bases and J by 5 bases, with 15 bases between. The V gene's germline CDR1 is MNHEY and CDR2 SVGAGI. The CDR3 covers 14 residues. CDR3 bases: TGTGCCAGCAGTCCTACAGCGAGAGGGACTGAAGCTTTCTTT. Residues: CASSPTARGTEAFF.

V and J are TRBV6-6 and TRBJ2-7; a possible D gene is TRBD1 (5 bases). Germline CDR1 and CDR2: MNHNY and SVGAGI (reference sequence). Trimming cost V 6 bases and J 3 bases, with 15 bases left between them. The CDR3 has 14 amino acids. The CDR3 here is CASRVNRFNYEQYF. The CDR3, as DNA: TGTGCCAGCAGAGTAAACAGGTTTAACTACGAGCAGTACTTC.

The table lists this clonotype with a few counts. The chain is built from TRBV19 and TRBJ1-2; 7 bases align to TRBD1. V shed 3 bases, J shed 3 bases, and the junction held 4 bases outside the gene matches. In germline, CDR1 is LNHDA, CDR2 SQIVND (reference sequence). This CDR3 contains 14 residues. In nucleotides, the CDR3 is TGTGCCAGTAGTATTCAAGGGGGCCACTATGGCTACACCTTC. Encoded protein: CASSIQGGHYGYTF.

This clonotype was counted at least ten times. The chain combines TRBV7-8 with TRBJ2-2; 7 nucleotides line up with TRBD2. The CDR3 loop spans 18 amino acids. After removal of 1 base from V and 0 bases from J, the junction contained 8 bases not matched to a gene. CDR1 SGHVS and CDR2 FQNEAQ come from the germline V gene. CDR3: CASSLVGRGRSNTGELFF. The CDR3 nucleotides read TGTGCCAGCAGCTTAGTGGGTCGCGGGAGATCGAACACCGGGGAGCTGTTTTTT.